This T cell receptor beta chain is from a study of breast tumors, draining lymph nodes, adjacent tissues. Study results and limitations: Luminal-like breast cancer showed significantly higher tumor–nontumor repertoire similarity than basal-like.

For this clonotype: Its cognate antigen is unknown. The CDR3 end shows no conserved phenylalanine or tryptophan, and so a read error is likely. The limits of the CDR3 on the DNA are not certain, so only TCRdb's listed CDR3 is given.

The lymph nodes were axillary draining lymph nodes from breast cancer patients. TCRdb itself ran the multiplex PCR reads through MiXCR, one entry per CDR3 protein. The sample comprises about 230,000 distinct CDR3 sequences, approximately 30% of which are singletons, and around 1.5% rests with the top ten. The TCR comes from a female donor with breast cancer. Some clones in this sample may be carry-over from other donors' samples. The sample was axillary lymph node tissue.

The CDR3 reads CASSIGGNQPRHS. This chain connects TRBV19 to TRBJ1-5. The germline V gene has CDR1 LNHDA and CDR2 SQIVND (reference sequence). The CDR3 is 13 amino acids in total, end residues counted.